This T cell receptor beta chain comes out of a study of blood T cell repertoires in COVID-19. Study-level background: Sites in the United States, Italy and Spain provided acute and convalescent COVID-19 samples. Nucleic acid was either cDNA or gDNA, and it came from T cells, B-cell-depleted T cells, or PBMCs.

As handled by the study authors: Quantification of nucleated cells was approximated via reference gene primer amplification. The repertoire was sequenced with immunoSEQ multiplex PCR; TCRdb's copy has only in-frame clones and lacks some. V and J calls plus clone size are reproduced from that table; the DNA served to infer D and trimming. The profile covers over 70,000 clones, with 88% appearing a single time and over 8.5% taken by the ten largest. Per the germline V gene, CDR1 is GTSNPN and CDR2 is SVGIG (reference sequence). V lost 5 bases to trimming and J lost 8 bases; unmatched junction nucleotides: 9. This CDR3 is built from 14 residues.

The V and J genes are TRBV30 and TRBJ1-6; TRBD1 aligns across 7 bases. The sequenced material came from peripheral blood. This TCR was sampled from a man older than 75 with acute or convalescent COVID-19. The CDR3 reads CAWGEQGKYSPLHF. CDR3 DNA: TGTGCCTGGGGAGAACAGGGGAAATATTCACCCCTCCACTTT.